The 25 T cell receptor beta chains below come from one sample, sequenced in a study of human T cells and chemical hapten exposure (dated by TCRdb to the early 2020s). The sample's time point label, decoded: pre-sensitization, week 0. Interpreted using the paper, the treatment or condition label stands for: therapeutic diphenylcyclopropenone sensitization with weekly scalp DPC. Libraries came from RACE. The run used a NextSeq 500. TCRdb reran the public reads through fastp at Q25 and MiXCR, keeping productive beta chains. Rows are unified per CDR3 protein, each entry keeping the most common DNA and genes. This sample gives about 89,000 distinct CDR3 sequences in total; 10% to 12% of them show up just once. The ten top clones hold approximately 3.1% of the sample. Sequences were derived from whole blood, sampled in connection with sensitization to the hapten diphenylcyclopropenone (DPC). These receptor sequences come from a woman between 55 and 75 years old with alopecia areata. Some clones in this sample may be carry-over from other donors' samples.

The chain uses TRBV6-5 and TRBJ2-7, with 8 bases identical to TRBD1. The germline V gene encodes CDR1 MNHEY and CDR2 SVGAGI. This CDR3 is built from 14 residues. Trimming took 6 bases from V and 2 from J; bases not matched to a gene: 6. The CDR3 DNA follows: TGTGCCAGCAGGGTACAGGGGGGTCCCTACGAGCAGTACTTC. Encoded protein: CASRVQGGPYEQYF.

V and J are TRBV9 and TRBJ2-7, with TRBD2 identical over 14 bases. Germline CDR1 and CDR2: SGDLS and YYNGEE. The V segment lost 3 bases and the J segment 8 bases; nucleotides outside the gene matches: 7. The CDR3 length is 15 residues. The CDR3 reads CASSASGLAGGKQYF. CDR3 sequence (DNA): TGTGCCAGCAGCGCCAGTGGACTAGCGGGGGGTAAGCAGTACTTC.

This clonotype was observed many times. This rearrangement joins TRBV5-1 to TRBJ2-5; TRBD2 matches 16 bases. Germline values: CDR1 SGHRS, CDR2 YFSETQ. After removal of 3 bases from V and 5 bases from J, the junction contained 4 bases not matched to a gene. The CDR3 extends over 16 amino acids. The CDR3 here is CASSSPGLAGGETQYF. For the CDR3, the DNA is TGCGCCAGCAGCTCCCCGGGACTAGCGGGGGGGGAGACCCAGTACTTC.

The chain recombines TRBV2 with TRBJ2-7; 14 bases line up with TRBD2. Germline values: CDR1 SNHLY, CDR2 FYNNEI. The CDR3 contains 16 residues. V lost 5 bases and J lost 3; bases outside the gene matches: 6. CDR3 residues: CASSPGTSGGFYEQYF. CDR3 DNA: TGTGCCAGCAGTCCCGGGACTAGCGGGGGCTTCTACGAGCAGTACTTC.

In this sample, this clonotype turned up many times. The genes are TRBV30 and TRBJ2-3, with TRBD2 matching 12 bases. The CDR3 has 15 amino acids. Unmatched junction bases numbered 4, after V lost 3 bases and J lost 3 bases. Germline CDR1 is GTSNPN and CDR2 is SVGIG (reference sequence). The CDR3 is CAWRASGGATDTQYF. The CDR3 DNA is TGTGCCTGGAGAGCTAGCGGGGGGGCGACAGATACGCAGTATTTT.

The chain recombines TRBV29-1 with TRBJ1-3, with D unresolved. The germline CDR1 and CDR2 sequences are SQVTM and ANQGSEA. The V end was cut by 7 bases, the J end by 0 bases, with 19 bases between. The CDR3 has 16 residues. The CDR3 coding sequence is TGCAGCGCCCGAGGCGGCAGTTCAAGCTCTGGAAACACCATATATTTT. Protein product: CSARGGSSSSGNTIYF.

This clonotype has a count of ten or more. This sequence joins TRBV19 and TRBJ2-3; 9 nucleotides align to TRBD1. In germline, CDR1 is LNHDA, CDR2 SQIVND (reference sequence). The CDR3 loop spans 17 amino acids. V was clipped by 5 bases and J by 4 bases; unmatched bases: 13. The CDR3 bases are TGTGCCAGTAGTGCCGCGTCGTGGGACAGGGCCCCAGATACGCAGTATTTT. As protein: CASSAASWDRAPDTQYF.

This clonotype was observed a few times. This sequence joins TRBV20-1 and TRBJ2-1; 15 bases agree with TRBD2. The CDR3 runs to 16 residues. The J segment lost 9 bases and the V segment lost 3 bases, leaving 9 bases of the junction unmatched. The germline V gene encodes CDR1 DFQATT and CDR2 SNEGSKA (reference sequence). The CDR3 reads CSASRGLAGGSGEQFF. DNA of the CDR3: TGCAGTGCTAGTAGGGGACTAGCGGGGGGCTCTGGTGAGCAGTTCTTC.

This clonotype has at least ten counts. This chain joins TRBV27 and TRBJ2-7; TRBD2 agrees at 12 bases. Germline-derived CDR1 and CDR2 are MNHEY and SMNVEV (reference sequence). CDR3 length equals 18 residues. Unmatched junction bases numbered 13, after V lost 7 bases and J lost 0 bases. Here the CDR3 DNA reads TGTGCCAGCATCCTCTCGACTAGCGGGAGACCCCGCTCCTACGAGCAGTACTTC. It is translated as CASILSTSGRPRSYEQYF.

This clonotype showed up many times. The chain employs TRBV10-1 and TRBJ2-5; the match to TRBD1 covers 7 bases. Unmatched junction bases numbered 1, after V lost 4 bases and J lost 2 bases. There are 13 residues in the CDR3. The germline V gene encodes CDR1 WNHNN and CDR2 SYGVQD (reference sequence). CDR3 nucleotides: TGCGCCAGCAGTGCCAGGGGGCAAGAGACCCAGTACTTC. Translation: CASSARGQETQYF.

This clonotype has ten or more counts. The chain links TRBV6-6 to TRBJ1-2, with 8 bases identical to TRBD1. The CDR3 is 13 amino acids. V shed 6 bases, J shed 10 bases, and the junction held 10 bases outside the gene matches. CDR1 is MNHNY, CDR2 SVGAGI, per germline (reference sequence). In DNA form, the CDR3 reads TGTGCCAGCAGCCCTCCAGGGCAGGGGGCCTACACCTTC. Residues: CASSPPGQGAYTF.

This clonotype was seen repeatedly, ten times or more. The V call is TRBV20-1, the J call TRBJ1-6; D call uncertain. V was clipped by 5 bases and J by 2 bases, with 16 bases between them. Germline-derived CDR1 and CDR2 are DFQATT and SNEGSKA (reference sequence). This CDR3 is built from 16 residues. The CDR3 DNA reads TGCAGTGCTCCACCCCTCATACAAGCCTATAATTCACCCCTCCACTTT. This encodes CSAPPLIQAYNSPLHF.

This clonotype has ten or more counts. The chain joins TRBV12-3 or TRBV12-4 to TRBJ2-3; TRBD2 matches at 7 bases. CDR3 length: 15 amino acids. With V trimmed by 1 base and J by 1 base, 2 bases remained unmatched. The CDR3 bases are TGTGCCAGCAGTTTAGGTCTAGCGGGCACAGATACGCAGTATTTT. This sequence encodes CASSLGLAGTDTQYF.

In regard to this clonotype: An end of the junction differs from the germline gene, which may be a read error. In DNA, the CDR3 is TGCGCCAGCCGCTTTTCGGCGGGGGGGCTTTACAATGAGCAGTTCTTC. It is translated as CASRFSAGGLYNEQFF. The chain employs TRBV5-1 and TRBJ2-1; TRBD2 matches 9 bases. Germline CDR1 reads SGHRS; CDR2 reads YFSETQ. The CDR3 runs to 16 residues.

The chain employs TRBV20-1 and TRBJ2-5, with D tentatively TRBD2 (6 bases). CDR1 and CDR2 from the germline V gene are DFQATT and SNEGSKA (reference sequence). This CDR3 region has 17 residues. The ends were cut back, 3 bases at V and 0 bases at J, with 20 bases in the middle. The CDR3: CSASRLRRGRDQETQYF. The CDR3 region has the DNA TGCAGTGCTAGTCGGCTTCGGCGGGGAAGAGACCAAGAGACCCAGTACTTC.

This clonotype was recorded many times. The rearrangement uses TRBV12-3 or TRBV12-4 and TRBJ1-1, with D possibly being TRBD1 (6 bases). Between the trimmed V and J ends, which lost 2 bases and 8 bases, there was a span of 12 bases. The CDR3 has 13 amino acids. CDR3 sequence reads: CASSLTQGQEAFF. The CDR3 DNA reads TGTGCCAGCAGTTTAACACAGGGACAAGAAGCTTTCTTT.

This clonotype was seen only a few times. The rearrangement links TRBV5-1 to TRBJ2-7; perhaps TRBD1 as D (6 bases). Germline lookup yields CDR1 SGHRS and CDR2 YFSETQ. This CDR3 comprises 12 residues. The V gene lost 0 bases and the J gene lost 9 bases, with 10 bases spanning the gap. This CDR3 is CASSLGTGLQYF. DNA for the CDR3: TGCGCCAGCAGCTTGGGCACAGGGTTGCAGTACTTC.

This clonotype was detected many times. CDR3 sequence (DNA): TGTGCCAGCAGCGTGAGCCCATCCGAGGGGTTGAATTCACCCCTCCACTTT. Its translation is CASSVSPSEGLNSPLHF. The chain recombines TRBV7-6 with TRBJ1-6; maybe TRBD1 (5 bases). CDR1 is SGHVS, CDR2 FNYEAQ, per germline. V lost 5 bases and J lost 7, with 21 bases in between. CDR3 length equals 17 residues.

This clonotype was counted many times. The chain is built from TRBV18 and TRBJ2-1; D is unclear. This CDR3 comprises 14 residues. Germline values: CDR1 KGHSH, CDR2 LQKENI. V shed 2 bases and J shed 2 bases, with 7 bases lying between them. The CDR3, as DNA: TGTGCCAGCTCACCAAAGGGTGCCTACAATGAGCAGTTCTTC. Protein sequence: CASSPKGAYNEQFF.

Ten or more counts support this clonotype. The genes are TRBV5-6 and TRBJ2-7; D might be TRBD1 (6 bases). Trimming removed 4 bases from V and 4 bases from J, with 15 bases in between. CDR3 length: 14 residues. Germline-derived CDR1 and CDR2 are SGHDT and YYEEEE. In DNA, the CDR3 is TGTGCCAGCAGCCCGATGACAGGTCGTTACGAGCAGTACTTC. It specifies CASSPMTGRYEQYF. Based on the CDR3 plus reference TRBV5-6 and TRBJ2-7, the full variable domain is DAGVTQSPTHLIKTRGQQVTLRCSPKSGHDTVSWYQQALGQGPQFIFQYYEEEERQRGNFPDRFSGHQFPNYSSELNVNALLLGDSALYLCASSPMTGRYEQYFGPGTRLTVT.

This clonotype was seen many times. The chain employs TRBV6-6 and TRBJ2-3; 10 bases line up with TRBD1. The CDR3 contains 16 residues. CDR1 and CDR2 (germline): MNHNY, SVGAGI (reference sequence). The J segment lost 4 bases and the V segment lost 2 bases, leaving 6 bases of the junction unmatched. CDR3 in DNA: TGTGCCAGCAGTTACCCGGGACAGGGGCGCGCAGATACGCAGTATTTT. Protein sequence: CASSYPGQGRADTQYF.

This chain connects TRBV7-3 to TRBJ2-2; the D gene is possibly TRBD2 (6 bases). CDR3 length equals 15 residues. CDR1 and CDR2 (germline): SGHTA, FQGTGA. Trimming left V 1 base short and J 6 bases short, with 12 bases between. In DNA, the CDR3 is TGTGCCAGCAGCTTAAGGGGGGAGCCCGCCGGGGAGCTGTTTTTT. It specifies CASSLRGEPAGELFF.

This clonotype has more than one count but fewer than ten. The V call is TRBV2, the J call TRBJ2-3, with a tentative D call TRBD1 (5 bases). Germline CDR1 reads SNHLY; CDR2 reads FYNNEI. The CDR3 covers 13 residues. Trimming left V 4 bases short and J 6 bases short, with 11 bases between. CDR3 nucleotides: TGTGCCAGCAGTGGGGGCCTTTTGGATACGCAGTATTTT. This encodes CASSGGLLDTQYF.

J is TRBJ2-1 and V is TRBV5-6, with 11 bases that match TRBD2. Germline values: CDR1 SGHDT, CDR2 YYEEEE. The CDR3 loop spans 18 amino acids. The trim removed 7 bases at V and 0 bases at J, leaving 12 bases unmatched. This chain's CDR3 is CASGDRGTSGRSYNEQFF. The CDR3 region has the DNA TGTGCCAGCGGGGACCGCGGGACTAGCGGACGCTCCTACAATGAGCAGTTCTTC. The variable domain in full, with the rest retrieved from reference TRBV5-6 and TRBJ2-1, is DAGVTQSPTHLIKTRGQQVTLRCSPKSGHDTVSWYQQALGQGPQFIFQYYEEEERQRGNFPDRFSGHQFPNYSSELNVNALLLGDSALYLCASGDRGTSGRSYNEQFFGPGTRLTVL.

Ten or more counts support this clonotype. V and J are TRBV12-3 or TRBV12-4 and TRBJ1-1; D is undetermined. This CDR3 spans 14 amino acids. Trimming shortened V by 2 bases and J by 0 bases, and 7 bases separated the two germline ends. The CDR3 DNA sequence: TGTGCCAGCAGTTTAAGCATCATGAACACTGAAGCTTTCTTT. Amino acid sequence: CASSLSIMNTEAFF.